This TCR beta chain was retrieved from a study of blood T cell repertoires in COVID-19. Study in general: Acute-phase and convalescent COVID-19 samples originated in the United States, Italy and Spain.

Sequenced by immunoSEQ multiplex PCR; TCRdb stores in-frame clones only, minus some. In the table there are fewer than 200,000 clones, about 85% of which are singletons. Germline assignment: CDR1 MNHEY and CDR2 SVGAGI. The CDR3 covers 16 residues. V was clipped by 0 bases and J by 7 bases, with 18 bases between them. The TCR originated in a woman aged 50 to 60 with COVID-19, enrolled during active disease. The specimen sequenced was peripheral blood. The chain employs TRBV6-5 and TRBJ1-2, with D maybe TRBD1 (5 bases). CDR3 sequence: CASSYSRRGGSSGYTF. The DNA for the CDR3 is TGTGCCAGCAGTTACTCGAGGCGCGGGGGATCTTCTGGCTACACCTTC.